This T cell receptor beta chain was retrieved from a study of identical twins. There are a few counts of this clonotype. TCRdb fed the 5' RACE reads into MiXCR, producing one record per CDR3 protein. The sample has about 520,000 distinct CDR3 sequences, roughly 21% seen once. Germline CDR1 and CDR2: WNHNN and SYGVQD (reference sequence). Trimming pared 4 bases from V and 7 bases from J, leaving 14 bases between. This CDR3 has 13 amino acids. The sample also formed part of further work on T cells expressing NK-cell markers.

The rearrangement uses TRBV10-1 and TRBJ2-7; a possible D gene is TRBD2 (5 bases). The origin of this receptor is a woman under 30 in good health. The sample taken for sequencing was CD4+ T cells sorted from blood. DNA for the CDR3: TGCGCCAGCAGTGTGACGGGGTCGGGGGAGCAGTACTTC. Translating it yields CASSVTGSGEQYF.